Following are 32 T cell receptor beta chains from one sample sequenced in a study of response to subunit inactivated influenza vaccine. TCRdb re-called the RT-PCR reads through MiXCR, storing one row per CDR3 protein. The sample lists 150,000 to 200,000 distinct CDR3 sequences, roughly a tenth occurring once. This specimen consisted of non-naive T cells sorted from PBMCs, obtained roughly 47 days after vaccination. Receptors originate from a man aged 45-65 years who received an inactivated influenza vaccine.

This clonotype came up a few times. This chain joins TRBV5-1 and TRBJ2-5; D may be TRBD1 (5 bases). CDR3 length: 15 amino acids. The V and J ends lost 1 base and 4 bases respectively, with 14 bases between them. Germline values: CDR1 SGHRS, CDR2 YFSETQ. The CDR3 region has the DNA TGCGCCAGCAGCTTGTCAAGGGGAATAGGAGAGACCCAGTACTTC. Its protein product is CASSLSRGIGETQYF.

This clonotype came up many times. The CDR3: CASSTEDGYNEQFF. In nucleotides, the CDR3 is TGTGCCAGCAGCACCGAGGACGGATACAATGAGCAGTTCTTC. This chain uses TRBV5-4 with TRBJ2-1; D gene uncertain. The V end was cut by 4 bases, the J end by 4 bases, with 12 bases between. Germline assignment: CDR1 SGHNT and CDR2 YYREEE (reference sequence). This CDR3 is built from 14 residues.

V usage is TRBV12-3 or TRBV12-4 and J usage is TRBJ2-1; 9 positions agree with TRBD2. The CDR3 sequence is 16 residues long. V trimming: 7 bases; J trimming: 5 bases; junction bases outside the gene matches: 12. The DNA for the CDR3 is TGTGCCAGCACCATGAGTAGCGGGGGACGCGACAATGAGCAGTTCTTC. Protein product: CASTMSSGGRDNEQFF.

The chain uses TRBV28 and TRBJ2-1; D gene unclear. The length of the CDR3 is 11 residues. Germline V lookup: CDR1 MDHEN, CDR2 SYDVKM. Trimming removed 11 bases from V and 9 bases from J, with 14 bases in between. CDR3 sequence: CASPDGIEQFF. The CDR3 coding sequence is TGTGCCTCCCCGGACGGCATTGAGCAGTTCTTC.

V and J are TRBV14 and TRBJ2-6; 12 nucleotides agree with TRBD1. Trimming took 3 bases from V and 2 from J; bases not matched to a gene: 5. The CDR3 covers 18 residues. Germline V gene lookup returns CDR1 SGHDN and CDR2 FVKESK. CDR3 nucleotide sequence: TGTGCCAGCAGCCACTGGGACAGGGGGCTGGCTGGGGCCAACGTCCTGACTTTC. Translation gives CASSHWDRGLAGANVLTF.

The chain employs TRBV29-1 and TRBJ1-1; no definite D call. Trimming left V 1 base short and J 6 bases short, with 9 bases between. CDR1 is SQVTM, CDR2 ANQGSEA, per germline. The CDR3 runs to 12 residues. CDR3 sequence (DNA): TGCAGCGTTGAAGGACAAGGCCCTGAAGCTTTCTTT. Its translation: CSVEGQGPEAFF.

This clonotype was seen a handful of times. The genes are TRBV7-8 and TRBJ1-1; a possible D gene is TRBD1 (6 bases). This CDR3 comprises 13 residues. From germline, CDR1 is SGHVS and CDR2 FQNEAQ. The ends were cut back, 5 bases at V and 3 bases at J, with 10 bases in the middle. CDR3 residues: CASSVDSYTEAFF. As DNA, the CDR3 is TGTGCCAGCAGCGTGGACAGCTACACTGAAGCTTTCTTT.

This clonotype was recorded at least ten times. This chain connects TRBV7-2 to TRBJ1-3; D is uncertain. CDR3 length: 16 amino acids. The V gene's germline CDR1 is SGHTA and CDR2 FQGNSA. V gave up 1 base and J gave up 0 bases, with 10 bases separating them. The CDR3 region has the DNA TGTGCCAGCAGCTTAGGTTCGCGGTACTCTGGAAACACCATATATTTT. Encoded protein: CASSLGSRYSGNTIYF.

The sample holds a few counts of this clonotype. The genes are TRBV7-9 and TRBJ1-2; 9 bases fit TRBD1. V was clipped by 5 bases and J by 9 bases; unmatched bases: 7. There are 13 residues in the CDR3. The germline CDR1 and CDR2 sequences are SEHNR and FQNEAQ (reference sequence). The CDR3 region is CASSQTGGRSYTF. In nucleotides, the CDR3 is TGTGCCAGCAGCCAAACAGGGGGCAGGAGCTACACCTTC.

The sample holds many counts of this clonotype. The chain links TRBV7-2 to TRBJ2-2; D is ambiguous. The V end was cut by 1 base, the J end by 2 bases, with 5 bases between. CDR1 is SGHTA, CDR2 FQGNSA, per germline. This CDR3 contains 14 residues. DNA for the CDR3: TGTGCCAGCAGCTTAGGGCTAAACACCGGGGAGCTGTTTTTT. Encoded protein: CASSLGLNTGELFF.

The chain recombines TRBV12-1 with TRBJ2-2; the table assigns TRBD2, which was not confirmed against the DNA. TRBV12-1 is deemed a pseudogene. The CDR3 has 16 amino acids. DNA of the CDR3: TGTGCCAGCAGCGCCCAGGGACTAGGGTACACCGGGGAGCTGTTTTTT. Its translation: CASSAQGLGYTGELFF.

This clonotype has only a few counts. The chain uses TRBV4-1 and TRBJ2-1; TRBD1 might be the D (5 bases). Germline CDR1 and CDR2: MGHRA and YSYEKL. The CDR3 loop spans 15 amino acids. Trimming stripped 4 bases from V and 1 base from J, with 11 bases between. Here the CDR3 reads CASSRDSQSYNEQFF. The CDR3 nucleotides are TGCGCCAGCAGCCGAGACAGCCAGTCCTACAATGAGCAGTTCTTC.

DNA of the CDR3: TGCAGTGCACCGCCGCTGGCCGGCTCTGGAAACACCATATATTTT. Translated: CSAPPLAGSGNTIYF. The chain employs TRBV20-1 and TRBJ1-3; no clear D gene. V was trimmed by 6 bases and J by 0 bases, leaving 15 bases between them. Germline V gene lookup returns CDR1 DFQATT and CDR2 SNEGSKA (reference sequence). The length of the CDR3 is 15 residues.

The CDR3 spells CSAYLFLGQFF. The CDR3 nucleotides read TGCAGTGCTTACCTTTTTTTGGGGCAGTTCTTC. The V call is TRBV20-1, the J call TRBJ2-1, with no clear D. The CDR3 contains 11 residues. Germline loops: CDR1 DFQATT, CDR2 SNEGSKA (reference sequence). The germline V and J ends were trimmed by 5 bases and 12 bases, with 14 bases remaining between them.

This clonotype was counted at least ten times. J is TRBJ2-2 and V is TRBV5-1, with TRBD2 matching over 9 bases. The ends lost 4 bases at V and 2 bases at J; junction bases unmatched: 3. CDR1 is SGHRS and CDR2 is YFSETQ in the germline V gene. CDR3 length: 15 residues. In DNA form, the CDR3 reads TGCGCCAGCAGCGCCGGGACTAGCAACACCGGGGAGCTGTTTTTT. It yields the protein CASSAGTSNTGELFF.

This clonotype has only a few counts. The chain is built from TRBV11-2 and TRBJ2-7; 10 nucleotides match TRBD2. Germline CDR1 and CDR2: SGHAT and FQNNGV. The ends lost 3 bases at V and 2 bases at J; junction bases unmatched: 16. This CDR3 is 19 amino acids long. The chain's CDR3 is CASSFPAVTSGPRTYEQYF. CDR3 sequence (DNA): TGTGCCAGCAGCTTCCCTGCGGTGACTAGCGGGCCTCGCACCTACGAGCAGTACTTC.

This clonotype was recorded at least ten times. J is TRBJ2-7 and V is TRBV7-2, with 9 nucleotides matching TRBD2. Trimming removed 3 bases from V and 6 bases from J; junction bases left unmatched: 3. CDR3 length equals 13 residues. The V gene's germline CDR1 is SGHTA and CDR2 FQGNSA. In nucleotides, the CDR3 is TGTGCCAGCAGCTTCTCTAGCGGGACCGAGCAGTACTTC. Translation gives CASSFSSGTEQYF.

There are a few counts of this clonotype. The chain links TRBV2 to TRBJ2-1; D is unresolved. The CDR3 spans 14 residues. Germline CDR1 reads SNHLY; CDR2 reads FYNNEI. The V and J ends lost 4 bases and 5 bases respectively, with 12 bases between them. The CDR3 DNA reads TGTGCCAGCAGTGGAGGTGACCTCAACAATGAGCAGTTCTTC. This codes for CASSGGDLNNEQFF. Looking up the rest from reference TRBV2 and TRBJ2-1 gives the full variable domain: EPEVTQTPSHQVTQMGQEVILRCVPISNHLYFYWYRQILGQKVEFLVSFYNNEISEKSEIFDDQFSVERPDGSNFTLKIRSTKLEDSAMYFCASSGGDLNNEQFFGPGTRLTVL.

The gene calls are TRBV10-3 and TRBJ1-4; no clear D gene. CDR1 and CDR2 (germline): ENHRY, SYGVKD. This CDR3 is built from 15 residues. V gave up 10 bases and J gave up 0 bases, with 15 bases separating them. This chain's CDR3 is CATGNNGATNEKLFF. The CDR3, as DNA: TGTGCCACTGGCAACAATGGGGCAACTAATGAAAAACTGTTTTTT.

This clonotype was counted between two and nine times. This chain uses TRBV20-1 with TRBJ1-2; 12 nucleotides align to TRBD1. The CDR3 runs to 14 residues. J lost 7 bases, V lost 6 bases, and 9 bases had no gene match. The germline V gene encodes CDR1 DFQATT and CDR2 SNEGSKA (reference sequence). For the CDR3, the DNA is TGCAGTGCCCCTCCGGGACAGGGGGCGCCTGGCTACACCTTC. Translation: CSAPPGQGAPGYTF.

The V gene is TRBV20-1, the J gene TRBJ2-5, with 9 bases that match TRBD2. Germline V gives CDR1 DFQATT, CDR2 SNEGSKA (reference sequence). The CDR3 is 15 residues long. The ends lost 5 bases at V and 5 bases at J; junction bases unmatched: 12. CDR3 sequence (DNA): TGCAGTGCTCATGGAGGCGGGGGGGCCCGGGAGACCCAGTACTTC. This encodes CSAHGGGGARETQYF.

This clonotype was counted a few times. This rearrangement joins TRBV29-1 to TRBJ1-2, with 9 bases aligning to TRBD1. The CDR3 is 14 residues long. Trimming cost V 5 bases and J 2 bases; bases outside gene matches: 6. In germline, CDR1 is SQVTM, CDR2 ANQGSEA. This CDR3 is CSVWTGAVNYGYTF. The CDR3, as DNA: TGCAGCGTTTGGACAGGGGCCGTCAACTATGGCTACACCTTC.

This clonotype was picked up a small number of times. This CDR3 reads CASSVATRLAHNEQFF. CDR3 bases: TGTGCCAGCAGCGTAGCTACTAGACTAGCCCACAATGAGCAGTTCTTC. The rearrangement joins TRBV9 to TRBJ2-1, with 7 bases lining up with TRBD2. V shed 0 bases and J 5 bases; nucleotides not matched to a gene: 8. The germline gives CDR1 SGDLS, CDR2 YYNGEE. The CDR3 is 16 residues long. Supplemented by reference TRBV9 and TRBJ2-1, the full variable domain reads DSGVTQTPKHLITATGQRVTLRCSPRSGDLSVYWYQQSLDQGLQFLIQYYNGEERAKGNILERFSAQQFPDLHSELNLSSLELGDSALYFCASSVATRLAHNEQFFGPGTRLTVL.

This chain joins TRBV20-1 and TRBJ2-5; 14 bases are shared with TRBD2. Looked up from germline, CDR1 is DFQATT and CDR2 is SNEGSKA (reference sequence). This CDR3 contains 16 residues. The V segment lost 3 bases and the J segment 1 base; nucleotides outside the gene matches: 4. DNA for the CDR3: TGCAGTGCTAGGACTAGCGGGAGGGTAGTCCAAGAGACCCAGTACTTC. This gives the protein CSARTSGRVVQETQYF.

This clonotype came up a few times. The rearrangement joins TRBV12-3 or TRBV12-4 to TRBJ2-7; D is perhaps TRBD1 (6 bases). V lost 5 bases and J 5 bases, leaving 16 bases between the germline ends. This CDR3 has 14 amino acids. In DNA form, the CDR3 reads TGTGCCAGCAGTACCCGAGGGGGTTCAAACGAGCAGTACTTC. It is translated as CASSTRGGSNEQYF.

The CDR3 coding sequence is TGTGCCAGCAGTGTACCGGGACTGAAACTCTACGAGCAGTACTTC. This codes for CASSVPGLKLYEQYF. The rearrangement joins TRBV6-1 to TRBJ2-7; perhaps TRBD2 as D (6 bases). Looked up from germline, CDR1 is MNHNS and CDR2 is SASEGT. CDR3 length: 15 residues. Trimming stripped 4 bases from V and 3 bases from J, with 16 bases between.

This clonotype showed up just a few times. The gene calls are TRBV20-1 and TRBJ2-3; D gene unclear. There are 12 residues in the CDR3. CDR1 is DFQATT, CDR2 SNEGSKA, per germline (reference sequence). V lost 5 bases and J 5 bases, leaving 11 bases between the germline ends. This chain's CDR3 is CSALHLGDTQYF. In DNA, the CDR3 is TGCAGTGCTCTTCACCTTGGAGATACGCAGTATTTT.

This rearrangement joins TRBV24-1 to TRBJ2-2, with 9 positions matching TRBD1. Unmatched junction bases numbered 2, after V lost 7 bases and J lost 3 bases. This CDR3 is 14 amino acids long. CDR1 is KGHDR, CDR2 SFDVKD, per germline. This CDR3 reads CATRRTGDTGELFF. CDR3 nucleotides: TGTGCCACCAGACGGACAGGGGACACCGGGGAGCTGTTTTTT.

V usage is TRBV29-1 and J usage is TRBJ1-6, with D maybe TRBD1 (5 bases). The CDR3 loop spans 13 amino acids. The germline gives CDR1 SQVTM, CDR2 ANQGSEA. V gave up 1 base and J gave up 5 bases, with 6 bases separating them. CDR3 sequence: CSVEVGDNSPLHF. The CDR3 region has the DNA TGCAGCGTTGAAGTGGGGGATAATTCACCCCTCCACTTT.

This clonotype showed up just a few times. The gene calls are TRBV7-9 and TRBJ1-2; 7 nucleotides line up with TRBD1. Trimming removed 5 bases from V and 4 bases from J; junction bases left unmatched: 10. The CDR3 runs to 15 residues. The germline V gene encodes CDR1 SEHNR and CDR2 FQNEAQ (reference sequence). The CDR3 DNA reads TGTGCCAGCAGCCCCCGGCGGGCAGGGGGCTATGGCTACACCTTC. This encodes CASSPRRAGGYGYTF.

This chain uses TRBV11-2 with TRBJ2-3; tentative D call: TRBD1 (6 bases). Trimming removed 4 bases from V and 0 bases from J, with 8 bases in between. Germline CDR1 is SGHAT and CDR2 is FQNNGV. The CDR3 loop spans 14 amino acids. CDR3 sequence: CASSWTASTDTQYF. In nucleotides, the CDR3 is TGTGCCAGCAGCTGGACAGCTAGCACAGATACGCAGTATTTT.

The chain has TRBV6-1 and TRBJ1-2, with 7 positions matching TRBD1. V lost 5 bases, J lost 2 bases, and 5 bases stayed unmatched. CDR1 and CDR2 from the germline V gene are MNHNS and SASEGT. The CDR3 sequence is 14 residues long. In DNA, the CDR3 is TGTGCCAGCAGTCAGGGGGGGACGAACTATGGCTACACCTTC. Protein sequence: CASSQGGTNYGYTF.